This paragraph reports one T cell receptor beta chain. Produced via immunoSEQ multiplex PCR; TCRdb's table is partial and in-frame only. This table has tens of thousands of clones, 70% to 85% appearing once. After removal of 3 bases from V and 8 bases from J, the junction contained 13 bases not matched to a gene. CDR3 length: 15 amino acids. The germline gives CDR1 SGHRS, CDR2 YFSETQ. The data were obtained in a study of T cells in narcolepsy. This chain connects TRBV5-1 to TRBJ1-2; 7 positions agree with TRBD1. The sequence was obtained from a human donor with narcolepsy. The sample was CD45RA- memory CD4+ T cells from PBMCs. CDR3 coding DNA: TGCGCCAGCAGCTCCCTAATAGAGGGGGCGCAGGGCTACACCTTC. Translation gives CASSSLIEGAQGYTF. Using reference TRBV5-1 and TRBJ1-2 for the parts outside the CDR3, the full variable domain is KAGVTQTPRYLIKTRGQQVTLSCSPISGHRSVSWYQQTPGQGLQFLFEYFSETQRNKGNFPGRFSGRQFSNSRSEMNVSTLELGDSALYLCASSSLIEGAQGYTFGSGTRLTVV.